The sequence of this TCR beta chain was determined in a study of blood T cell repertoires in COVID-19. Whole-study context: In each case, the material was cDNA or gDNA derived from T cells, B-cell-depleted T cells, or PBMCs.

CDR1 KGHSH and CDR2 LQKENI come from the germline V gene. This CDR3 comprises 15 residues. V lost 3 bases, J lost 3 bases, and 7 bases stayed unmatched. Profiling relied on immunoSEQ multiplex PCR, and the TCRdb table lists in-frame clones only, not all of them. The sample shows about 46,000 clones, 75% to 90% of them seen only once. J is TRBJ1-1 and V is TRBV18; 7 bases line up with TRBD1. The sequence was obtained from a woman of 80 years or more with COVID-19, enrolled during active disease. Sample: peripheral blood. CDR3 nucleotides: TGTGCCAGCTCACCCGAAACAGGGGCCGACACTGAAGCTTTCTTT. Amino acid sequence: CASSPETGADTEAFF.